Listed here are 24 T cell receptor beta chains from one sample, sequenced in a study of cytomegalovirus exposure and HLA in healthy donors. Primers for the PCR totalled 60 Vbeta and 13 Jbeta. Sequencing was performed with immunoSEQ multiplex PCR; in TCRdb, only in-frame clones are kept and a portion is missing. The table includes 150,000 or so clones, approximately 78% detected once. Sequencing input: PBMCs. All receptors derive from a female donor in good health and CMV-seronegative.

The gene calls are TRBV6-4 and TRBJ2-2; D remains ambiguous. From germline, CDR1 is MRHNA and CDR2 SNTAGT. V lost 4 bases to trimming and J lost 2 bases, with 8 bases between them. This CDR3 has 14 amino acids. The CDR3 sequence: CASSVEVNTGELFF. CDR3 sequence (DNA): TGTGCCAGCAGTGTTGAGGTTAACACCGGGGAGCTGTTTTTT.

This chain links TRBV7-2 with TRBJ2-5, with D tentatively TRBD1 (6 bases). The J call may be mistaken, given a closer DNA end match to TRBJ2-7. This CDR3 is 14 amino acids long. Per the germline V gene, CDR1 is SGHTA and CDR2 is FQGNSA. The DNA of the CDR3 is TGTGCCAGCAGCTTAGGGACAGAGTACTACGAGCAGTACTTC. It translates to CASSLGTEYYEQYF.

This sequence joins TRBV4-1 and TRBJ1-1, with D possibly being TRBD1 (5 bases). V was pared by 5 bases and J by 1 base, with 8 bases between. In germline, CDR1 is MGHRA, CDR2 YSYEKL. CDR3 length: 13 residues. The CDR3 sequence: CASSKTANTEAFF. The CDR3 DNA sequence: TGCGCCAGCAGCAAGACAGCGAACACTGAAGCTTTCTTT.

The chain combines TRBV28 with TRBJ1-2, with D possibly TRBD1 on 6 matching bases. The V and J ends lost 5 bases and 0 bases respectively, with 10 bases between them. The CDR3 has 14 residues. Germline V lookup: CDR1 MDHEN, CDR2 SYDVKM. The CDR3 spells CASSMTGANYGYTF. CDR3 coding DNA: TGTGCCAGCAGTATGACAGGAGCTAACTATGGCTACACCTTC.

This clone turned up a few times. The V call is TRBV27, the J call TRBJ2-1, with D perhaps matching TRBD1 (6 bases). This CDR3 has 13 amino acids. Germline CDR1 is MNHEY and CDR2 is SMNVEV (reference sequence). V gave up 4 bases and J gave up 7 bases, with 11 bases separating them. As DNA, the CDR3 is TGTGCCAGCAGTTCCTACAGGGTGAATGAGCAGTTCTTC. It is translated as CASSSYRVNEQFF.

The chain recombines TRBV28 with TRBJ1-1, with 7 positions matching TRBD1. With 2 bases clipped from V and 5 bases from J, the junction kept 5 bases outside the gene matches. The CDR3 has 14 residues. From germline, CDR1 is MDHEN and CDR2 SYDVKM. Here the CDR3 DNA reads TGTGCCAGCAGTTTACCCCCGGACAGGACTGAAGCTTTCTTT. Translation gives CASSLPPDRTEAFF.

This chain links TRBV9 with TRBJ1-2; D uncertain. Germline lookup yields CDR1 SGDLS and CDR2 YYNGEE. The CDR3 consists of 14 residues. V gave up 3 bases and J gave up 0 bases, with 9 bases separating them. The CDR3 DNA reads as TGTGCCAGCAGCGCCTTACCAGCTAACTATGGCTACACCTTC. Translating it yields CASSALPANYGYTF.

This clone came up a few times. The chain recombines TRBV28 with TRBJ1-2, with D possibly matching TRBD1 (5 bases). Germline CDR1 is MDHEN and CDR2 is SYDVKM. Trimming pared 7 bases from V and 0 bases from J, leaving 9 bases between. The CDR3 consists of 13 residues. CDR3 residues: CASNKGSNYGYTF. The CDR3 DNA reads TGTGCCAGCAATAAGGGGTCTAACTATGGCTACACCTTC.

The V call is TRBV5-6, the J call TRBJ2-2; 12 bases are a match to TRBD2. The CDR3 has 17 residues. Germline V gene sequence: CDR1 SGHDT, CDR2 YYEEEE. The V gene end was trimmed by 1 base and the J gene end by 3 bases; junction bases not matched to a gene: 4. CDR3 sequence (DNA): TGTGCCAGCAGCTTGTGGACTAGCGGGGCTGACACCGGGGAGCTGTTTTTT. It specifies CASSLWTSGADTGELFF.

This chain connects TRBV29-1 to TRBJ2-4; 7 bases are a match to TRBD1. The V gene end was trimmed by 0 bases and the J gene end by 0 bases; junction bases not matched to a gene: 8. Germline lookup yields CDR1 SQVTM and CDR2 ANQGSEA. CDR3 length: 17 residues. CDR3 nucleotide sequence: TGCAGCGTTGAAGATCTTCAGAGGGGGCGAGCCAAAAACATTCAGTACTTC. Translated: CSVEDLQRGRAKNIQYF.

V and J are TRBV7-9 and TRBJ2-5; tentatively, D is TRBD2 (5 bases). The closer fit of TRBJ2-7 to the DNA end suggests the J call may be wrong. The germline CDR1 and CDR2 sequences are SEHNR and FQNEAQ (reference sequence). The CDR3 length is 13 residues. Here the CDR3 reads CASRGPGGYEQYF. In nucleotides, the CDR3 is TGTGCCAGCAGGGGCCCCGGCGGGTACGAGCAGTACTTC.

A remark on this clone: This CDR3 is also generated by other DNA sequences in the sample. The CDR3 DNA reads as TGTGCCAGCAGCAGACAGGGGAACACTGAAGCTTTCTTT. This translates into CASSRQGNTEAFF. V and J are TRBV25-1 and TRBJ1-1; 7 nucleotides align to TRBD1. Germline V gives CDR1 MGHDK, CDR2 SYGVNS. V lost 6 bases and J lost 1; bases outside the gene matches: 2. The CDR3 length is 13 residues. Based on the CDR3 plus reference TRBV25-1 and TRBJ1-1, the full variable domain is EADIYQTPRYLVIGTGKKITLECSQTMGHDKMYWYQQDPGMELHLIHYSYGVNSTEKGDLSSESTVSRIRTEHFPLTLESARPSHTSQYLCASSRQGNTEAFFGQGTRLTVV.

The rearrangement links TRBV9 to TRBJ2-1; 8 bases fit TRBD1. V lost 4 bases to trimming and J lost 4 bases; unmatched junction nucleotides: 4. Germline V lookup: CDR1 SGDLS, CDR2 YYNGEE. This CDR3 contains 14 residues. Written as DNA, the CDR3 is TGTGCCAGCAGCATCGGACAGGGATACAATGAGCAGTTCTTC. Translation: CASSIGQGYNEQFF.

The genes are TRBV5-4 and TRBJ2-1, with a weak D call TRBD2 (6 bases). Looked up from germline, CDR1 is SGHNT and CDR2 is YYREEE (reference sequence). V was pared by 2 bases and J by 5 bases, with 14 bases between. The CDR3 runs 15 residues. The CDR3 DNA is TGTGCCAGCAGCTTCCCGGGGGAAGATCACAATGAGCAGTTCTTC. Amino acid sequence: CASSFPGEDHNEQFF.

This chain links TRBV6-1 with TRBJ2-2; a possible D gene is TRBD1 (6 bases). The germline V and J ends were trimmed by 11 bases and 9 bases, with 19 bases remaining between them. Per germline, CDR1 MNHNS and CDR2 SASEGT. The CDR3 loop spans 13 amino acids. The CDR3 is CAAHDTGYWELFF. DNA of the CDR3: TGTGCCGCCCACGACACAGGGTATTGGGAGCTGTTTTTT.

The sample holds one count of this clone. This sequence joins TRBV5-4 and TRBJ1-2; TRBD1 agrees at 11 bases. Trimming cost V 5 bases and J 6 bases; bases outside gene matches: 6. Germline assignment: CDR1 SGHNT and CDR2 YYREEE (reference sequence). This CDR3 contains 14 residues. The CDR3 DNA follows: TGTGCCAGCAGTAGTCCGGGACAGGGGGATGGCTACACCTTC. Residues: CASSSPGQGDGYTF.

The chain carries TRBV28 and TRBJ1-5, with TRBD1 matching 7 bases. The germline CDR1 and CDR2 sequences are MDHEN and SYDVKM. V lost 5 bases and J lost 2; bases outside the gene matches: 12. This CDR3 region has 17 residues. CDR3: CASSPPILTGGNQPQHF. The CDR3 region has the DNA TGTGCCAGCAGTCCCCCCATTTTAACAGGGGGCAATCAGCCCCAGCATTTT.

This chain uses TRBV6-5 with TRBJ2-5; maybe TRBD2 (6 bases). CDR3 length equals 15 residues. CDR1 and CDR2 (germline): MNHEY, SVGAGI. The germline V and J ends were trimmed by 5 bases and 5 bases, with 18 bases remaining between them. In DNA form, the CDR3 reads TGTGCCAGCAGTCCGGGCCCGGGAGTGTTGGAGACCCAGTACTTC. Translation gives CASSPGPGVLETQYF.

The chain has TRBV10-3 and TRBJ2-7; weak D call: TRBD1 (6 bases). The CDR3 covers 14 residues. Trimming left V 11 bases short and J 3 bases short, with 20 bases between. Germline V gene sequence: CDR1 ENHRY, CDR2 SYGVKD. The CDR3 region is CASAQGQRLYEQYF. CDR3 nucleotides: TGTGCCTCCGCACAAGGACAGAGACTCTACGAGCAGTACTTC.

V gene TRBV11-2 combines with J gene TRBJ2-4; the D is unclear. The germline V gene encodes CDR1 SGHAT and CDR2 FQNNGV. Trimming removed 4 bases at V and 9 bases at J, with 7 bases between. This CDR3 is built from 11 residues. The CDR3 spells CASSSFPIQYF. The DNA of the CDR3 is TGTGCCAGCAGCTCCTTCCCCATTCAGTACTTC.

The CDR3 protein is CASSQEYLAGGRSYNEQFF. CDR3 bases: TGCGCCAGCAGCCAAGAATACCTAGCGGGAGGGCGGTCTTACAATGAGCAGTTCTTC. The chain links TRBV4-3 to TRBJ2-1; 12 bases agree with TRBD2. Germline loops: CDR1 LGHNA, CDR2 YSLEER. This CDR3 comprises 19 residues. J lost 4 bases, V lost 0 bases, and 10 bases had no gene match.

The CDR3 DNA reads TGTGCCAGCAGCTGGGGGACTAGCGGGAGCGAGCAGTACTTC. It encodes CASSWGTSGSEQYF. The V gene is TRBV11-3, the J gene TRBJ2-5, with TRBD2 matching 14 bases. The J call may be incorrect, as the DNA end agrees better with TRBJ2-7. Germline V gene lookup returns CDR1 SGHNT and CDR2 YENEEA. The length of the CDR3 is 14 residues.

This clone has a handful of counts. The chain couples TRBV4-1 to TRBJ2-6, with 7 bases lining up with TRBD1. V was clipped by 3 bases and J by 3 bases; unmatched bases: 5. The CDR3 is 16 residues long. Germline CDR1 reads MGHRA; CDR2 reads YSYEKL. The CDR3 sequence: CASSHGTEGGANVLTF. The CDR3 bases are TGCGCCAGCAGCCACGGGACAGAGGGTGGGGCCAACGTCCTGACTTTC.

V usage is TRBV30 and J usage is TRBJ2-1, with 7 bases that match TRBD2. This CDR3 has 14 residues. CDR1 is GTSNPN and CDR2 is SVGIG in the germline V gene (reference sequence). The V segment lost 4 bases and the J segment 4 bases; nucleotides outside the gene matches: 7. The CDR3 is CAWKGLAVYNEQFF. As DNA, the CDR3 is TGTGCCTGGAAGGGGCTAGCGGTTTACAATGAGCAGTTCTTC. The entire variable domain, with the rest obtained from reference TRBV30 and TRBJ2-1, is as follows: SQTIHQWPATLVQPVGSPLSLECTVEGTSNPNLYWYRQAAGRGLQLLFYSVGIGQISSEVPQNLSASRPQDRQFILSSKKLLLSDSGFYLCAWKGLAVYNEQFFGPGTRLTVL.